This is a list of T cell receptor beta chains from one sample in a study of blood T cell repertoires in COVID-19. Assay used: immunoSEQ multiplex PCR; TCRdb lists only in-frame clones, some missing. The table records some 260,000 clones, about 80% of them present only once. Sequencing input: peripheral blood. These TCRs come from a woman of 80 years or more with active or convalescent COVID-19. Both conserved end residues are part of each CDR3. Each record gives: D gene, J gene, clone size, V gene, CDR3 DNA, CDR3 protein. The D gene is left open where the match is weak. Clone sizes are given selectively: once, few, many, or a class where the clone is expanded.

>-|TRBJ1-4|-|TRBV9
TGTGCCAGCAGCGTAGGGCCAGGGTCGCGCGAAAAACTGTTTTTT
CASSVGPGSREKLFF
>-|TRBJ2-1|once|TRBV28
TGTGCCAGCACCCCCGGGTGGGGGGATGAGCAGTTCTTC
CASTPGWGDEQFF
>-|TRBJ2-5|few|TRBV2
TGTGCCAGCAGCCGGGCCTCAGGGGCAGAGACCCAGTACTTC
CASSRASGAETQYF
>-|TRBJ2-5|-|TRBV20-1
TGCAGTGCCCCCCTCGGGGAGACCCAGTACTTC
CSAPLGETQYF
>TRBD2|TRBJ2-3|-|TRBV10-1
TGCGCCAGCAGTGAGTCCCGACTAGCGGCACGCACAGATACGCAGTATTTT
CASSESRLAARTDTQYF
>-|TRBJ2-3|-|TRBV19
TGTGCCAGTAGTATCCTCGGGGGATTCACAGATACGCAGTATTTT
CASSILGGFTDTQYF
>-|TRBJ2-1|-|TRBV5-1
TGCGCCAGCAGCTTGACAGGGCTAACTAGCTCCTACAATGAGCAGTTCTTC
CASSLTGLTSSYNEQFF
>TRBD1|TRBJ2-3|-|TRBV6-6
TGTGCCAGCAGTCGGGACAGGGGGCGCGTAGAGGGTCGCACAGATACGCAGTATTTT
CASSRDRGRVEGRTDTQYF
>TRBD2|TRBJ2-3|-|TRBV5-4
TGTGCCAGCAGCTTGAAACTAGCGGCGTCGGATACGCAGTATTTT
CASSLKLAASDTQYF
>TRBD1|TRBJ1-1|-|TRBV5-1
TGCGCCAGCAGCCCGGACAGGGCCACTGAAGCTTTCTTT
CASSPDRATEAFF
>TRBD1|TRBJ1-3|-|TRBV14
TGTGCCAGCAGCCAAGTGGGTAGGAGCCCGGGACAGAAATCTGGAAACACCATATATTTT
CASSQVGRSPGQKSGNTIYF
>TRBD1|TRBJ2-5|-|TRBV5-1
TGCGCCAGCAGCCAGACAGGGGGCTTAGAGACCCAGTACTTC
CASSQTGGLETQYF
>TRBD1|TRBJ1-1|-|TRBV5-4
TGTGCCAGCAGCCCCCCGGGACAGATCAACACTGAAGCTTTCTTT
CASSPPGQINTEAFF
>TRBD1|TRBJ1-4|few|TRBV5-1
TGCGCCAGCACACGCGGGACAGGGGGAGAGTTGAATGAAAAACTGTTTTTT
CASTRGTGGELNEKLFF
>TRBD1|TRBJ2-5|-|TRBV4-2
TGTGCCAGCAGCCAGGGCTGGACAGGGCAAGAGACCCAGTACTTC
CASSQGWTGQETQYF
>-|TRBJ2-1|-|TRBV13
TGTGCCAGCAGCTTAGGCGGGGGTGATTACAATGAGCAGTTCTTC
CASSLGGGDYNEQFF
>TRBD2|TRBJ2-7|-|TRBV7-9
TGTGCCAGCAGCTCGGGGGCTAGCGGGAGGATTTACGAGCAGTACTTC
CASSSGASGRIYEQYF
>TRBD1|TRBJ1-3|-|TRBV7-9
TGTGCCAGCAGCTTAGCCGGGGACAGGACCTCTGGAAACACCATATATTTT
CASSLAGDRTSGNTIYF
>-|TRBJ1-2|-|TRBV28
TGTGCCAGCAGTCCAGGGACATTATATGGCTACACCTTC
CASSPGTLYGYTF
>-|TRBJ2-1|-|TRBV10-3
TGTGCCATCAGTGAGTCGCCGGCAGGTAACAATGAGCAGTTCTTC
CAISESPAGNNEQFF
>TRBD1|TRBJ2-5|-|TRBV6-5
TGTGCCAGCAGTTACTCTGGCAGGGGGAGAGAGACCCAGTACTTC
CASSYSGRGRETQYF
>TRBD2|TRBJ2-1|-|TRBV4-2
TGTGCCAGCAGCCAAGATTGGCTAGCGGTTTTGGATGAGCAGTTCTTC
CASSQDWLAVLDEQFF
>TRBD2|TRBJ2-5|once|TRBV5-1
TGCGCCAGCACCGTATCAGGGAGGGGAGAGACCCAGTACTTC
CASTVSGRGETQYF
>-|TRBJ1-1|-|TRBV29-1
TGCAGCGTTGCTCGACAGAACACTGAAGCTTTCTTT
CSVARQNTEAFF
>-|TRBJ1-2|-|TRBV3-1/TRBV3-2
TGTGCCAGCAGCCAAGCTGAGGTCAGGGTACATGGCTACACCTTC
CASSQAEVRVHGYTF
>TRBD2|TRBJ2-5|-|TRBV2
TGTGCCAGCAACCCGGGACTAGCCGTCCGGTGCGACTTC
CASNPGLAVRCDF
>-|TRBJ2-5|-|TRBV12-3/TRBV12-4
TGTGCCAGCAGTTTATGGCAGCAAGAGACCCAGTACTTC
CASSLWQQETQYF
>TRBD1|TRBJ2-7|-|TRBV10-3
TGTGCCATGGGACAGGGGCCTGGAGAGCAGTACTTC
CAMGQGPGEQYF
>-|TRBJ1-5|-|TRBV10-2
TGCGCCAGCAGTGATCGGGCAGGGAATCAGCCCCAGCATTTT
CASSDRAGNQPQHF
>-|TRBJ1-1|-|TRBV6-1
TGTGCCAGCAGTGAAATTAACACAGGGCTCGCTGAAGCTTTCTTT
CASSEINTGLAEAFF
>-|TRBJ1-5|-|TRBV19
TGTGCCAGTAAATCCGGTCTCGAGGGGACTTTCAATCAGCCCCAGCATTTT
CASKSGLEGTFNQPQHF
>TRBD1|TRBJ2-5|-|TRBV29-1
TGCAGCGCGTTACAGGGGGCGCATCTGGAGACCCAGTACTTC
CSALQGAHLETQYF
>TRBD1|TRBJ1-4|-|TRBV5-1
TGCGCCAGCAGCCCCGGACAGGGGGGGGAAAAACTGTTTTTT
CASSPGQGGEKLFF
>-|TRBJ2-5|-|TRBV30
TGTGCCTGGAAAGCTTTGGGGGGGGCCCAAGAGACCCAGTACTTC
CAWKALGGAQETQYF
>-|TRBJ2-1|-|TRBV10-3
TGTGCCATCAGTGATTTCGATGAGCAGTTCTTC
CAISDFDEQFF
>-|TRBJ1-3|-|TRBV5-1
TGCGCCAGCAGCTTGGTGGGGCTAACCTCTGGAAACACCATATATTTT
CASSLVGLTSGNTIYF
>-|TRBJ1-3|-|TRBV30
TGTGCCTGGAGGGACCCGGGGTCGAGCTCTGGAAACACCATATATTTT
CAWRDPGSSSGNTIYF
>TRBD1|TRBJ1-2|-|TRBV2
TGTGCCAGCAGTGATTGGGACAGGGGTGACTATGGCTACACCTTC
CASSDWDRGDYGYTF
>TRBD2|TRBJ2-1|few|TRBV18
TGTGCCAGCTCACGTGACGGGAGGTACGGTGAGCAGTTCTTC
CASSRDGRYGEQFF
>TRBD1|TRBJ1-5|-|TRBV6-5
TGTGCCAGCAGACCTAACAGGGGAACTCAGCCCCAGCATTTT
CASRPNRGTQPQHF
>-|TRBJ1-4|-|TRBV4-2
TGTGCCAGCAGCGGCATGGGGCGCGAAAAACTGTTTTTT
CASSGMGREKLFF
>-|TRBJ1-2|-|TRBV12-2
TGTGCAAAGTCCCCGAAGGGACAGCAGGAAGAGGTTAACTATGGCTACACCTTC
CAKSPKGQQEEVNYGYTF
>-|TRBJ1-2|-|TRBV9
TGTGCCAGCAGCGTACAGGGTTTTTATGGCTACACCTTC
CASSVQGFYGYTF
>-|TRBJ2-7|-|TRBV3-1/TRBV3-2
TGTGCCAGCAGCCAGGCCCGCGGCCGAAACTACGAGCAGTACTTC
CASSQARGRNYEQYF
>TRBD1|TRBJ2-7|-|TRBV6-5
TGTGCCAGCAGTTACCGACAGGGGGCTTACGAGCAGTACTTC
CASSYRQGAYEQYF
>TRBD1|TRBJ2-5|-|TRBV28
TGTGCCAGCAGTCAGGGGGTCGAGGAGACCCAGTACTTC
CASSQGVEETQYF
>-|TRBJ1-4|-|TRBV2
TGTGCCAGCAGCCGCGTTAATAATGAAAAACTGTTTTTT
CASSRVNNEKLFF
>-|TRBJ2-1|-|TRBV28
TGTGCCAGCAGCTCGAGGGCGGGTGAGCAGTTCTTC
CASSSRAGEQFF
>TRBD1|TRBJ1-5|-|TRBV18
TGTGCCAGCTCACAACAGGGGGCGGACCGTCCCAATCAGCCCCAGCATTTT
CASSQQGADRPNQPQHF
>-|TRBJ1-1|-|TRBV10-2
TGCGCCAGCAGTGTCGGGGGGCTTGGCACTGAAGCTTTCTTT
CASSVGGLGTEAFF
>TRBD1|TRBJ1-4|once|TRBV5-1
TGCGCCAGCAGCGATGGACAGGGCAATAATGAAAAACTGTTTTTT
CASSDGQGNNEKLFF
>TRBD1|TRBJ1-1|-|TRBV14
TGTGCCAGCAGCCTTACAGGGGACACTGAAGCTTTCTTT
CASSLTGDTEAFF
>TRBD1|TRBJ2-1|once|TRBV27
TGTGCCAGCAGCCGGACAGGGAAATACAATGAGCAGTTCTTC
CASSRTGKYNEQFF
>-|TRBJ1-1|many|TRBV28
TGTGCCAGCAGCATCCTACGCTACGCTGAAGCTTTCTTT
CASSILRYAEAFF
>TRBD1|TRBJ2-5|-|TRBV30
TGTGCCTGGAGTGTAACAGGGGGCGACGCCACCCAGTACTTC
CAWSVTGGDATQYF